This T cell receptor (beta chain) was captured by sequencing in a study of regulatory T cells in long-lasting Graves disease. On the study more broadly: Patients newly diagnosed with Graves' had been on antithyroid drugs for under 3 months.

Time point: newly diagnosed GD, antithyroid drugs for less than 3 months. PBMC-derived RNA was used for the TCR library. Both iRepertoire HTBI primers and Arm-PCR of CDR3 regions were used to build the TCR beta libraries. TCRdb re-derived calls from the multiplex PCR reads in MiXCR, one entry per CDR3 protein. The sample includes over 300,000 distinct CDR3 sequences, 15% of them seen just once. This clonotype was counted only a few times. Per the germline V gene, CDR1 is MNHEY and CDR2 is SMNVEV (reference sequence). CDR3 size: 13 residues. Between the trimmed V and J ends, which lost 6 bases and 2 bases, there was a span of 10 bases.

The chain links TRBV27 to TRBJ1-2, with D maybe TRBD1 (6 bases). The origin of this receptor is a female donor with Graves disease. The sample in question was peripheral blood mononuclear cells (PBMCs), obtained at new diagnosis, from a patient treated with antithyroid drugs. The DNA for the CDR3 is TGTGCCAGCAGAACTACAGGGAACTATGGCTACACCTTC. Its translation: CASRTTGNYGYTF.